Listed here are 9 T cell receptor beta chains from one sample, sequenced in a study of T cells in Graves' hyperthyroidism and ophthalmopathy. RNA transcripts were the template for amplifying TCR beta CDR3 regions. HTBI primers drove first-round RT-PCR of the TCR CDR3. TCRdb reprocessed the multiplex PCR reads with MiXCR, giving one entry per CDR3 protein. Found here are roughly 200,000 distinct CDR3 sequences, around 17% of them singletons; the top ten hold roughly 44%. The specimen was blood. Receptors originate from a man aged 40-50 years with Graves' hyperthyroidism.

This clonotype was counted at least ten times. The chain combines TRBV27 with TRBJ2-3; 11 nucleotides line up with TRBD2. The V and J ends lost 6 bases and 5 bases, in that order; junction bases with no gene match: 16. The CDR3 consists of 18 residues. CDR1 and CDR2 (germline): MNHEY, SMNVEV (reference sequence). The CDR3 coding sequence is TGTGCCAGCAGCCGAGAACTAGCGGGGGCCCCTAATTTAGATACGCAGTATTTT. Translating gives CASSRELAGAPNLDTQYF.

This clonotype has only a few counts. Here the CDR3 DNA reads TGTGCCAGCAGCCACCCCGCGGCGGGCTACACCTTC. Its translation is CASSHPAAGYTF. This chain connects TRBV7-9 to TRBJ1-2; D uncertain. The CDR3 sequence is 12 residues long. Germline assignment: CDR1 SEHNR and CDR2 FQNEAQ (reference sequence). V was shortened by 5 bases and J by 8 bases, with 12 bases between the two germline ends.

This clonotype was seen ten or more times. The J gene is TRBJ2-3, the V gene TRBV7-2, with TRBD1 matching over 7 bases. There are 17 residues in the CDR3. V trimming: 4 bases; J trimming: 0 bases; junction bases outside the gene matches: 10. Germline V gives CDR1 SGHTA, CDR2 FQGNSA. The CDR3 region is CASSSGMGQPSTDTQYF. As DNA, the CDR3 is TGTGCCAGCAGCTCGGGGATGGGACAGCCTAGCACAGATACGCAGTATTTT.

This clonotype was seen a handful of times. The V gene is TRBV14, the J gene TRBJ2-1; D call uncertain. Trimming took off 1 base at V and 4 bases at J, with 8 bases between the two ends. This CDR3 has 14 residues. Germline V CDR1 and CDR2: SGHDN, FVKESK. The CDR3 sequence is CASSQVSQYNEQFF. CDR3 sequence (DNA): TGTGCCAGCAGCCAAGTCAGCCAGTACAATGAGCAGTTCTTC. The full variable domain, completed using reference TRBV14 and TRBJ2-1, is EAGVTQFPSHSVIEKGQTVTLRCDPISGHDNLYWYRRVMGKEIKFLLHFVKESKQDESGMPNNRFLAERTGGTYSTLKVQPAELEDSGVYFCASSQVSQYNEQFFGPGTRLTVL.

CDR3: CSASPSGAKPYEQYF. CDR3 nucleotide sequence: TGCAGTGCTAGTCCTAGCGGGGCCAAGCCCTACGAGCAGTACTTC. The V and J genes are TRBV20-1 and TRBJ2-7; 9 nucleotides align to TRBD2. Trimming cost V 3 bases and J 2 bases; bases outside gene matches: 8. Looked up from germline, CDR1 is DFQATT and CDR2 is SNEGSKA (reference sequence). The CDR3 extends over 15 amino acids.

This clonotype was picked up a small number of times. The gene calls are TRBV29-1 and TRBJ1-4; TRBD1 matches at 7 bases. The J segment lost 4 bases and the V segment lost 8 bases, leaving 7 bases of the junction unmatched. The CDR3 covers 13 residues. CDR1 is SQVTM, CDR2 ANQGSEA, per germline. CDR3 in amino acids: CSSQQGSNEKLFF. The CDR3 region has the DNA TGCAGCTCGCAACAGGGGAGTAATGAAAAACTGTTTTTT.

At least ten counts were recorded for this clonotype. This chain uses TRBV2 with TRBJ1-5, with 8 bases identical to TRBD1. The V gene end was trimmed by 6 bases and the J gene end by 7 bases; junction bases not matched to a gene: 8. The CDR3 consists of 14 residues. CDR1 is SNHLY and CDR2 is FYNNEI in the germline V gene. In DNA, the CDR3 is TGTGCCAGCAGGGGGACAGGAGGGGCCCAGCCCCAGCATTTT. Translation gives CASRGTGGAQPQHF. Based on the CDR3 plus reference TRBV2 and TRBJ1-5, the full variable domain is EPEVTQTPSHQVTQMGQEVILRCVPISNHLYFYWYRQILGQKVEFLVSFYNNEISEKSEIFDDQFSVERPDGSNFTLKIRSTKLEDSAMYFCASRGTGGAQPQHFGDGTRLSIL.

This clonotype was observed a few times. The CDR3 sequence is CASSERGIYGYTF. CDR3 coding DNA: TGTGCCAGCAGTGAAAGGGGGATCTATGGCTACACCTTC. The J gene is TRBJ1-2, the V gene TRBV6-1; weak D call: TRBD1 (6 bases). The CDR3 is made up of 13 amino acids. V dropped 2 bases and J dropped 4 bases, with 8 bases sitting between them. Germline CDR1 and CDR2: MNHNS and SASEGT.

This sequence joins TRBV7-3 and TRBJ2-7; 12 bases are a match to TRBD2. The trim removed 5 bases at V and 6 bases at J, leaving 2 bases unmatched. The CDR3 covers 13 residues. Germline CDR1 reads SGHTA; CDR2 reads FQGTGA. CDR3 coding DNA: TGTGCCAGCAGCCGACTAGCGGGGGTCGAGCAGTACTTC. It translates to CASSRLAGVEQYF.